Following are 2 T cell receptor beta chains from one sample sequenced in a study of blood T cell repertoires in COVID-19. Measured with immunoSEQ multiplex PCR; TCRdb has only the in-frame clones, and not every one. The sample records more than 150,000 clones, roughly four fifths being singletons. Specimen: peripheral blood. These receptors came from a woman of 80 years or more with COVID-19, enrolled during active disease.

This clone has a handful of counts. V and J are TRBV6-5 and TRBJ2-7; TRBD1 is a possible D gene (5 bases). The V end lost 2 bases, the J end lost 4 bases, and 9 bases lay between the germline ends. CDR3 length: 13 residues. Germline lookup yields CDR1 MNHEY and CDR2 SVGAGI. CDR3 bases: TGTGCCAGCAGTTACCCAGGGCTGTACGAGCAGTACTTC. Translated: CASSYPGLYEQYF.

V gene TRBV15 combines with J gene TRBJ1-1; 8 bases align to TRBD1. The CDR3 covers 15 residues. The junction had 10 bases not matched to a gene; V was cut back by 5 bases and J by 5 bases. CDR1 and CDR2 from the germline V gene are LNHNV and YYDKDF (reference sequence). The CDR3 nucleotides are TGTGCCACCAGCCGCGCCGGCACAGGGGGTACTGAAGCTTTCTTT. Translated: CATSRAGTGGTEAFF.